The entry below gives a single T cell receptor (beta chain) sequence along with its context. This entry belongs to a study of blood T cell repertoires in COVID-19. Study as a whole: The samples span acute and convalescent COVID-19 from the United States, Italy and Spain. The cDNA or gDNA used as material had been derived from T cells, B-cell-depleted T cells, or PBMCs.

Clinical histories supplied by participants themselves formed the basis of cohort assignment. Germline V gene data show CDR1 as SGDLS and CDR2 as YYNGEE. This CDR3 comprises 17 residues. V shed 0 bases, J shed 3 bases, and the junction held 10 bases outside the gene matches. Measured with immunoSEQ multiplex PCR; TCRdb has only the in-frame clones, and not every one. Here the sample spans roughly 170,000 clones, around four fifths being singletons. The chain links TRBV9 to TRBJ2-3; 7 bases are a match to TRBD2. The sequenced material came from PBMCs or T cells enriched from blood (not recorded which). This clonotype originated in a woman in her forties or fifties in a cohort exposed to, infected with or recovered from COVID-19 (not recorded which). The CDR3 DNA reads TGTGCCAGCAGCGTAGGCGCTAGCGGCGGAGGTACAGATACGCAGTATTTT. As protein: CASSVGASGGGTDTQYF. Looking up the rest from reference TRBV9 and TRBJ2-3 gives the full variable domain: DSGVTQTPKHLITATGQRVTLRCSPRSGDLSVYWYQQSLDQGLQFLIQYYNGEERAKGNILERFSAQQFPDLHSELNLSSLELGDSALYFCASSVGASGGGTDTQYFGPGTRLTVL.